These 5 T cell receptor beta chains were sequenced from one sample in a study of blood T cell repertoires in COVID-19. Generated by immunoSEQ multiplex PCR, the TCRdb table keeps only in-frame clones and is missing some. The data hold roughly 410,000 clones, with roughly 90% observed a single time. Material for sequencing was peripheral blood. All receptors come from a man aged 35 to 55 with acute or convalescent COVID-19.

This sequence joins TRBV2 and TRBJ2-3, with 8 bases fitting TRBD2. The CDR3 runs 15 residues. V dropped 6 bases and J dropped 3; count of bases not matched to a gene: 8. Per germline, CDR1 SNHLY and CDR2 FYNNEI. The CDR3: CASREREWVTDTQYF. CDR3 nucleotides: TGTGCCAGCAGAGAGCGGGAGTGGGTAACAGATACGCAGTATTTT.

Only a few counts were recorded for this clone. The chain has TRBV15 and TRBJ2-7, with 12 bases lining up with TRBD2. Germline loops: CDR1 LNHNV, CDR2 YYDKDF (reference sequence). The J segment lost 6 bases and the V segment lost 0 bases, leaving 6 bases of the junction unmatched. CDR3 size: 16 residues. CDR3 DNA sequence: TGTGCCACCAGCAGAGAAAGGGCTAGCGGGAGGGCCGAGCAGTACTTC. Translation gives CATSRERASGRAEQYF.

V gene TRBV3-1 (or the pseudogene TRBV3-2) combines with J gene TRBJ2-5; TRBD2 matches at 11 bases. J lost 4 bases, V lost 0 bases, and 13 bases had no gene match. Germline V gene lookup returns CDR1 LGHDT and CDR2 YNNKEL (reference sequence). This CDR3 contains 19 residues. The CDR3 bases are TGTGCCAGCAGCCAAGATCCCCTAGCGGGGGGACTGCCGTCAGAGACCCAGTACTTC. Its protein product is CASSQDPLAGGLPSETQYF.

This chain uses TRBV19 with TRBJ2-3; 13 bases map to TRBD2. The CDR3 extends over 17 amino acids. V lost 6 bases, J lost 4 bases, and 10 bases stayed unmatched. CDR1 is LNHDA, CDR2 SQIVND, per germline (reference sequence). The DNA of the CDR3 is TGTGCCAGTAGCTACAGAGGACTAGCGGGGGATGCAGATACGCAGTATTTT. This codes for CASSYRGLAGDADTQYF.

The chain uses TRBV19 and TRBJ1-2; maybe TRBD1 (6 bases). This CDR3 has 13 residues. V was shortened by 6 bases and J by 4 bases, with 12 bases between the two germline ends. The V gene's germline CDR1 is LNHDA and CDR2 SQIVND (reference sequence). The CDR3 bases are TGTGCCAGTAGCCCAAAAGGGGGCTATGGCTACACCTTC. Translated: CASSPKGGYGYTF.